The present T cell receptor (beta chain) was sequenced within a study of blood T cell repertoires in COVID-19. Background on the study: From the United States, Italy and Spain came samples of acute and convalescent COVID-19. Sources were T cells, B-cell-depleted T cells, or PBMCs; the material itself was cDNA or gDNA.

The length of the CDR3 is 13 residues. V lost 5 bases, J lost 2 bases, and 9 bases lay in between. The germline V gene has CDR1 LGHDT and CDR2 YNNKEL (reference sequence). In the study's own analysis: Scientists estimated how many nucleated cells there were by amplifying reference gene primers. Only in-frame clones appear in the TCRdb table, and some are missing; sequencing was by immunoSEQ multiplex PCR. That table gives V, J and clone size, and the DNA gave D and trimming. Here the sample spans tens of thousands of clones, approximately 82% being singletons. This TCR was sampled from a woman over 75 with acute or convalescent COVID-19. Sequencing was carried out using peripheral blood. The chain couples TRBV3-1 (or the pseudogene TRBV3-2) to TRBJ1-1; D is unclear. In DNA form, the CDR3 reads TGTGCCAGCAGCGCCCAGTTAAACACTGAAGCTTTCTTT. It yields the protein CASSAQLNTEAFF.